Listed below are T cell receptor beta chains from one sample, sequenced in a study of T cells in Graves' hyperthyroidism and ophthalmopathy. MiXCR was run by TCRdb on the multiplex PCR reads, yielding one entry per CDR3 protein. Among a few hundred thousand distinct CDR3 sequences listed, roughly 15% were seen once. Sequencing input: blood. The receptors stem from a woman aged 35 to 49 with Graves' ophthalmopathy. The CDR3 runs from the conserved cysteine through the conserved F or W. The D gene is left open where the match is weak. Clone size appears in some rows only: once, few, many, or a class for an expanded clone.

j_gene: TRBJ2-4
v_gene: TRBV28
d_gene: TRBD1
abundance: many
CDR3nt: TGTGCCAGCACCTCCTCCCTAGGACAGGGCGGGAACATTCAGTACTTC
CDR3aa: CASTSSLGQGGNIQYF

j_gene: TRBJ1-1
v_gene: TRBV6-2/TRBV6-3
d_gene: TRBD1
abundance: many
CDR3nt: TGTGCCAGCAGCTGGACAGGGAGGAACACTGAAGCTTTCTTT
CDR3aa: CASSWTGRNTEAFF

j_gene: TRBJ2-2
v_gene: TRBV11-2
d_gene: .
abundance: many
CDR3nt: TGTGCCAGCAGCTTTTTTTCGCTCGGGCCAGTGGTACACCTGAACACCGGGGAGCTGTTTTTT
CDR3aa: CASSFFSLGPVVHLNTGELFF

j_gene: TRBJ2-3
v_gene: TRBV6-1
d_gene: .
abundance: few
CDR3nt: TGTGCCAGCAGATCCCCCACAGATACGCAGTATTTT
CDR3aa: CASRSPTDTQYF

j_gene: TRBJ1-1
v_gene: TRBV29-1
d_gene: .
abundance: .
CDR3nt: TGCAGCGTTTCAGGGGCCACTGAAGCTTTCTTT
CDR3aa: CSVSGATEAFF

j_gene: TRBJ2-5
v_gene: TRBV5-6
d_gene: .
abundance: many
CDR3nt: TGTGCCAGCAGCTTTCAGGGACAAGAGACCCAGTACTTC
CDR3aa: CASSFQGQETQYF

j_gene: TRBJ1-6
v_gene: TRBV5-4
d_gene: .
abundance: few
CDR3nt: TGTGCCAGCAGCTTGGCCGGGACGAGATCACCCCTCCACTTT
CDR3aa: CASSLAGTRSPLHF

j_gene: TRBJ1-4
v_gene: TRBV6-1
d_gene: .
abundance: few
CDR3nt: TGTGCCAGCAGTGCTCTGGAGGGGTTAGCAACTAATGAAAAACTGTTTTTT
CDR3aa: CASSALEGLATNEKLFF

j_gene: TRBJ2-3
v_gene: TRBV7-9
d_gene: TRBD2
abundance: many
CDR3nt: TGTGCCAGCAGCTCCCCCCTAGCGGGGGTTACAGATACGCAGTATTTT
CDR3aa: CASSSPLAGVTDTQYF

j_gene: TRBJ2-1
v_gene: TRBV10-2
d_gene: TRBD2
abundance: few
CDR3nt: TGCGCCAGCAGTGAGGCCCCTCCGGGACTAGCGGAGTTCTTC
CDR3aa: CASSEAPPGLAEFF

j_gene: TRBJ2-1
v_gene: TRBV7-6
d_gene: TRBD2
abundance: few
CDR3nt: TGTGCCAGCAGCGGAGGGGGGAGGACTAGCAGGCGCAATGAGCAGTTCTTC
CDR3aa: CASSGGGRTSRRNEQFF

j_gene: TRBJ1-5
v_gene: TRBV7-3
d_gene: .
abundance: few
CDR3nt: TGTGCCAGCAGCTTAATTTTAGGGAGCGACCAGCATTTT
CDR3aa: CASSLILGSDQHF

j_gene: TRBJ2-2
v_gene: TRBV14
d_gene: .
abundance: few
CDR3nt: TGTGCCAGCAGCCAAGACGGTTGGATCCCCGGGGAGCTGTTTTTT
CDR3aa: CASSQDGWIPGELFF

j_gene: TRBJ1-2
v_gene: TRBV20-1
d_gene: .
abundance: .
CDR3nt: TGCAGTGCTAGAGAGCGGGGGCGTCCAGGCCATTATGGCTACACCTTC
CDR3aa: CSARERGRPGHYGYTF

j_gene: TRBJ2-1
v_gene: TRBV7-9
d_gene: .
abundance: many
CDR3nt: TGTGCCAGCAGCTTAGGGGGCGCAGTTGAGCAGTTCTTC
CDR3aa: CASSLGGAVEQFF

j_gene: TRBJ2-7
v_gene: TRBV5-1
d_gene: .
abundance: few
CDR3nt: TGCGCCAGCTCCGGTTTGGGGGGAGGCTCCTACGAGCAGTACTTC
CDR3aa: CASSGLGGGSYEQYF

j_gene: TRBJ2-3
v_gene: TRBV18
d_gene: TRBD2
abundance: .
CDR3nt: TGTGCCAGCTCACCACCGTTAGCGGGAACAGATACGCAGTATTTT
CDR3aa: CASSPPLAGTDTQYF

j_gene: TRBJ2-5
v_gene: TRBV5-1
d_gene: .
abundance: few
CDR3nt: TGCGCCAGCAGCTTGGACCCTTACTTC
CDR3aa: CASSLDPYF

j_gene: TRBJ1-1
v_gene: TRBV28
d_gene: TRBD1
abundance: .
CDR3nt: TGTGCCAGCAAAATTAAAGGAGGGGGCTATGAAGCTTTCTTT
CDR3aa: CASKIKGGGYEAFF

j_gene: TRBJ1-6
v_gene: TRBV28
d_gene: .
abundance: .
CDR3nt: TGTGCCACAAAAAAAGGGCCCAATGCTTCACCCCTCCACTTT
CDR3aa: CATKKGPNASPLHF

j_gene: TRBJ1-5
v_gene: TRBV28
d_gene: TRBD1
abundance: .
CDR3nt: TGTGCCAGCAGGCCGGAAACAGGGGGAATTCAGCCCCAGCATTTT
CDR3aa: CASRPETGGIQPQHF

j_gene: TRBJ1-5
v_gene: TRBV6-1
d_gene: .
abundance: few
CDR3nt: TGCGCCAGCAGTACCTTCGGGCTCAGCCCCCAGCATTTT
CDR3aa: CASSTFGLSPQHF

j_gene: TRBJ2-1
v_gene: TRBV14
d_gene: TRBD1
abundance: few
CDR3nt: TGTGCCAACAACCGGGACAGGGCCTACAATGAGCAGTTCTTC
CDR3aa: CANNRDRAYNEQFF

j_gene: TRBJ2-3
v_gene: TRBV2
d_gene: TRBD1
abundance: many
CDR3nt: TGTGCCAGCAGCGTGGACAGGGGAGAGGATACGCAGTATTTT
CDR3aa: CASSVDRGEDTQYF

j_gene: TRBJ2-1
v_gene: TRBV9
d_gene: TRBD1
abundance: .
CDR3nt: TGTGCCAGCAGCTCGACAGGGGTCATTAATGAGCAGTTCTTC
CDR3aa: CASSSTGVINEQFF

j_gene: TRBJ1-1
v_gene: TRBV7-2
d_gene: TRBD1
abundance: many
CDR3nt: TGTGCCAGCAGGCATGGGGGGGGACAGGGGGCGCGCACTGAAGCTTTCTTT
CDR3aa: CASRHGGGQGARTEAFF

j_gene: TRBJ2-3
v_gene: TRBV12-3/TRBV12-4
d_gene: TRBD1
abundance: few
CDR3nt: TGTGCCAGCAGGACAGGGCGAAATACGCAGTATTTT
CDR3aa: CASRTGRNTQYF

j_gene: TRBJ2-1
v_gene: TRBV11-2
d_gene: .
abundance: many
CDR3nt: TGTGCCAGCAGCCCTCCCCCTTTAGGGGATCAGCAGTTCTTC
CDR3aa: CASSPPPLGDQQFF

j_gene: TRBJ2-3
v_gene: TRBV27
d_gene: .
abundance: .
CDR3nt: TGTGCCAGCAGTGGCGTCGGGGGTGCGCAGTATTTT
CDR3aa: CASSGVGGAQYF

j_gene: TRBJ2-3
v_gene: TRBV6-1
d_gene: .
abundance: many
CDR3nt: TGTGCCAGCCAAAGGGGGGGGTTCGGGATGACGCAGTATTTT
CDR3aa: CASQRGGFGMTQYF

j_gene: TRBJ2-1
v_gene: TRBV2
d_gene: .
abundance: few
CDR3nt: .
CDR3aa: CASKQFGPGLNNEQFF

j_gene: TRBJ2-5
v_gene: TRBV12-3/TRBV12-4
d_gene: .
abundance: many
CDR3nt: TGTGCCAGTAGCGCCCAGGGAACAGGGTTTGAGACCCAGTACTTC
CDR3aa: CASSAQGTGFETQYF

j_gene: TRBJ1-6
v_gene: TRBV5-1
d_gene: .
abundance: .
CDR3nt: TGCGCCAGCAGCACTACGACAAGGATGAATTCACCCCTCCACTTT
CDR3aa: CASSTTTRMNSPLHF

j_gene: TRBJ2-3
v_gene: TRBV6-4
d_gene: TRBD2
abundance: few
CDR3nt: TGTGCCAGCAGTGCTTGGGCGGGAGCCCCCGCAGATACGCAGTATTTT
CDR3aa: CASSAWAGAPADTQYF

j_gene: TRBJ1-5
v_gene: TRBV2
d_gene: .
abundance: few
CDR3nt: TGTGCCAGCAGTTGGGGGGTAAACAATCAGCCCCAGCATTTT
CDR3aa: CASSWGVNNQPQHF

j_gene: TRBJ2-7
v_gene: TRBV7-2
d_gene: TRBD1
abundance: few
CDR3nt: TGTGCCAGCAGCACCCCGGGACAGCCTGTACCCTACGAGCAGTACTTC
CDR3aa: CASSTPGQPVPYEQYF

j_gene: TRBJ2-7
v_gene: TRBV6-1
d_gene: TRBD2
abundance: few
CDR3nt: TGTGCCAGCAGTGAATACCCCGCTGCGGGAGTCGGAAACGAGCAGTACTTC
CDR3aa: CASSEYPAAGVGNEQYF

j_gene: TRBJ2-1
v_gene: TRBV19
d_gene: .
abundance: few
CDR3nt: TGTGCCAGTAGCCCCGCTAGCTGGGGTGAGCAGTTCTTC
CDR3aa: CASSPASWGEQFF

j_gene: TRBJ2-2
v_gene: TRBV3-1
d_gene: .
abundance: many
CDR3nt: TGTGCCAGCAGCCTCACCTCAACGAACACCGGGGAGCTGTTTTTT
CDR3aa: CASSLTSTNTGELFF

j_gene: TRBJ2-3
v_gene: TRBV4-1
d_gene: TRBD2
abundance: .
CDR3nt: TGCGCCAGCAGAACGGGACTAGCGGGGGGAACAGATACGCAGTATTTT
CDR3aa: CASRTGLAGGTDTQYF

j_gene: TRBJ2-1
v_gene: TRBV7-9
d_gene: TRBD1
abundance: .
CDR3nt: TGTGCCAGCAGCCTCGGACAGGCCCACAATGAGCAGTTCTTC
CDR3aa: CASSLGQAHNEQFF

j_gene: TRBJ2-3
v_gene: TRBV5-1
d_gene: TRBD1
abundance: many
CDR3nt: TGCGCCAGCAGCTTGGCCAGGGACAGCCTAATAGATTCTGGTACGCAGTATTTT
CDR3aa: CASSLARDSLIDSGTQYF

j_gene: TRBJ2-7
v_gene: TRBV20-1
d_gene: .
abundance: few
CDR3nt: TGCAGTGCTAGAGATACCTACGAGAGTACCTACGAGCAGTACTTC
CDR3aa: CSARDTYESTYEQYF

j_gene: TRBJ2-1
v_gene: TRBV28
d_gene: TRBD1
abundance: many
CDR3nt: TGTGCCAGCACCCCAGGGGGCGCTGGCTACAATGAGCAGTTCTTC
CDR3aa: CASTPGGAGYNEQFF

j_gene: TRBJ2-2
v_gene: TRBV3-1
d_gene: .
abundance: few
CDR3nt: TGTGCCAGCAGCCAAGCGGGACCCGGACAAGGGACCGGGGAGCTGTTTTTT
CDR3aa: CASSQAGPGQGTGELFF

j_gene: TRBJ2-2
v_gene: TRBV6-2/TRBV6-3
d_gene: TRBD2
abundance: .
CDR3nt: TGTGCCAGCACCTCAGCGGGACCAACCGGGGAGCTGTTTTTT
CDR3aa: CASTSAGPTGELFF

j_gene: TRBJ2-1
v_gene: TRBV7-2
d_gene: .
abundance: many
CDR3nt: TGTGCCAGCAGTTTATTAGGGGGTGAGCAGTTCTTC
CDR3aa: CASSLLGGEQFF

j_gene: TRBJ2-1
v_gene: TRBV11-2
d_gene: .
abundance: many
CDR3nt: TGTGCCAGCAGCTTAGGCAGGGAGAATGAGCAGTTCTTC
CDR3aa: CASSLGRENEQFF

j_gene: TRBJ1-4
v_gene: TRBV19
d_gene: .
abundance: .
CDR3nt: TGTGCCAGTAGTCGGATGGCAACTAATGAAAAACCGTTTTTT
CDR3aa: CASSRMATNEKPFF

j_gene: TRBJ2-4
v_gene: TRBV28
d_gene: .
abundance: few
CDR3nt: TGTGCCAGCAGTATAGGGGGGGTCCTAGCCAAAAACATTCAGTACTTC
CDR3aa: CASSIGGVLAKNIQYF

j_gene: TRBJ2-7
v_gene: TRBV5-1
d_gene: .
abundance: .
CDR3nt: TGCGCCAGCACCCCAGCGGCAGGACAACCCTACGAGCAGTACTTC
CDR3aa: CASTPAAGQPYEQYF

j_gene: TRBJ2-2
v_gene: TRBV6-9
d_gene: .
abundance: .
CDR3nt: TGTGCCAGCAGTTACGATACTGACAGGCCATCCACCGGGGAGCTGTTTTTT
CDR3aa: CASSYDTDRPSTGELFF

j_gene: TRBJ2-5
v_gene: TRBV7-2
d_gene: .
abundance: .
CDR3nt: TGTGCCAGCAGCACACCGGTGCGGGAGACCCAGTACTTC
CDR3aa: CASSTPVRETQYF

j_gene: TRBJ1-2
v_gene: TRBV28
d_gene: .
abundance: many
CDR3nt: TGTGCCAGCAGCACTATAAGGGGTGGCTATGGCTACACCTTC
CDR3aa: CASSTIRGGYGYTF

j_gene: TRBJ1-1
v_gene: TRBV6-2/TRBV6-3
d_gene: .
abundance: few
CDR3nt: TGTGCCAGCAGGGGGACCCAGTTGAACACTGAAGCTTTCTTT
CDR3aa: CASRGTQLNTEAFF

j_gene: TRBJ2-7
v_gene: TRBV7-9
d_gene: .
abundance: few
CDR3nt: TGTGCCAGCAGCCTCGACAGTCCCTACGAGCAGTACTTC
CDR3aa: CASSLDSPYEQYF

j_gene: TRBJ2-7
v_gene: TRBV12-3/TRBV12-4
d_gene: .
abundance: many
CDR3nt: TGTGCCAGCAGTTTAGCGGAGCCATACTACGAGCAGTACTTC
CDR3aa: CASSLAEPYYEQYF

j_gene: TRBJ2-2
v_gene: TRBV9
d_gene: TRBD1
abundance: few
CDR3nt: TGTGCCAGCAGCGTACAGGGGACAGGTGCCGGGGAGCTGTTTTTT
CDR3aa: CASSVQGTGAGELFF

j_gene: TRBJ1-5
v_gene: TRBV2
d_gene: TRBD1
abundance: few
CDR3nt: TGTGCCAGCAGTGATTTTGGGACAGGCGTCCAGCCCCAGCATTTT
CDR3aa: CASSDFGTGVQPQHF

j_gene: TRBJ2-3
v_gene: TRBV29-1
d_gene: TRBD1
abundance: few
CDR3nt: TGCAGCGTTTCGGACAGGTCCATCTCGACAGATACGCAGTATTTT
CDR3aa: CSVSDRSISTDTQYF